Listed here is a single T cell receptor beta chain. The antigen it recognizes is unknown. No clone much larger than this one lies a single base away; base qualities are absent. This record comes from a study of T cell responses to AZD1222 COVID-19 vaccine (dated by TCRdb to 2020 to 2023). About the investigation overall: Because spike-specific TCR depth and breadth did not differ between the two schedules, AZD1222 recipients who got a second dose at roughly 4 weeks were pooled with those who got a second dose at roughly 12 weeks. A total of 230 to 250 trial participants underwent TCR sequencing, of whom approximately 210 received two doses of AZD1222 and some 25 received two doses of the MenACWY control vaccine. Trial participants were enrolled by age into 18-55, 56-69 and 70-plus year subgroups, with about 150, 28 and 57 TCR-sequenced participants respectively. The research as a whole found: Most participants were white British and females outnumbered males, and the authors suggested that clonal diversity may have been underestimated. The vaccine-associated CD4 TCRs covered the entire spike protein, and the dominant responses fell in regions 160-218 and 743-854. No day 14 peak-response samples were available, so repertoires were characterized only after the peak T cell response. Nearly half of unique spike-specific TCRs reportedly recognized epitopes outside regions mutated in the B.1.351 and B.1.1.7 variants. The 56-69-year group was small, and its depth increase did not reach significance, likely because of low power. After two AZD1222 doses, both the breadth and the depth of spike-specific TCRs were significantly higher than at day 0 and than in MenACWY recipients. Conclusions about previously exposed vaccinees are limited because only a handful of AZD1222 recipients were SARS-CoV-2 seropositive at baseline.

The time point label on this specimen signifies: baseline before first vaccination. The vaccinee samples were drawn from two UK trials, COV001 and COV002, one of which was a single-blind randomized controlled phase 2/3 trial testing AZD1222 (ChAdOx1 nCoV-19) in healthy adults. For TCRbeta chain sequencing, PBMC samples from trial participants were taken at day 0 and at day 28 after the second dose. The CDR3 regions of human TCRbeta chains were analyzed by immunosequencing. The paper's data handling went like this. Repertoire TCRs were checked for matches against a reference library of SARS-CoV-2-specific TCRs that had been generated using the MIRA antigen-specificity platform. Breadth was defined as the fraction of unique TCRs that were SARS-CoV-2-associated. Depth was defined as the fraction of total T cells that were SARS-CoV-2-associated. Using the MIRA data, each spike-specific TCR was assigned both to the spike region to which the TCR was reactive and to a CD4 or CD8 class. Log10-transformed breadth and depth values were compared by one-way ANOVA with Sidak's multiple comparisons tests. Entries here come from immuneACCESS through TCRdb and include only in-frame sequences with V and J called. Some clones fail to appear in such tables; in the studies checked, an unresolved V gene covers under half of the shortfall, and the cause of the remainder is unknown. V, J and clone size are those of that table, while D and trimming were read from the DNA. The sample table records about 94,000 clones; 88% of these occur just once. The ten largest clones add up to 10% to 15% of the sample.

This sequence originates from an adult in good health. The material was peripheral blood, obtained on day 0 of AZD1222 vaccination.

The nucleotides are TGTGCCTGGAGTAGGAGACAGGGTGAAGAAAAACTGTTTTTT. Its translation reads: CAWSRRQGEEKLFF. The chain was built from TRBV30 and TRBJ1-4, and TRBD1 matches 7 of the central bases. Via the germline V gene (reference sequence), CDR1 is GTSNPN and CDR2 SVGIG. The CDR3 contains 14 residues, cysteine and phenylalanine counted. The kept DNA is CDR3 alone, 42 bases in frame from the first base. For this chain, trimming is 2 bases at the V end and 8 bases at the J end, and the number of junction bases without a gene match is 8.